This T cell receptor beta chain came from a study of PD-1 and CTLA-4 blockade in melanoma. Trimming left V 0 bases short and J 11 bases short, with 10 bases between. This CDR3 region has 12 residues. CDR1 is PRHDT, CDR2 FYEKMQ, per germline (reference sequence). This table comes from immunoSEQ multiplex PCR, and its TCRdb copy is limited to in-frame clones, with some not included. The data show 28,000 or so clones, approximately 90% seen once. The clonotype originates from a human donor with melanoma. The specimen comprised CD8+ T cells from peripheral blood, sampled from a patient given anti-PD-1 treatment. The gene calls are TRBV13 and TRBJ1-1; D uncertain. CDR3 loop: CASSLGSGGAFF. CDR3 in DNA: TGTGCCAGCAGCTTAGGATCGGGCGGGGCTTTCTTT. The full variable domain, completed using reference TRBV13 and TRBJ1-1, is AAGVIQSPRHLIKEKRETATLKCYPIPRHDTVYWYQQGPGQDPQFLISFYEKMQSDKGSIPDRFSAQQFSDYHSELNMSSLELGDSALYFCASSLGSGGAFFGQGTRLTVV.